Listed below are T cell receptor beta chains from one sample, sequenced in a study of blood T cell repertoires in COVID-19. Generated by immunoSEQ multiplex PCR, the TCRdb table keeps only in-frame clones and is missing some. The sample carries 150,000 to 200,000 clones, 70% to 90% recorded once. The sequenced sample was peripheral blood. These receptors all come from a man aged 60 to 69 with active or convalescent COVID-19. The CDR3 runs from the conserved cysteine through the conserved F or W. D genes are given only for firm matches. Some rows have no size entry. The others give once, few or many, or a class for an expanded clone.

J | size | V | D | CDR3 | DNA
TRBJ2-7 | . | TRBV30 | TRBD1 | CASGTGNTYEQYF | TGTGCCTCGGGGACAGGCAATACCTACGAGCAGTACTTC
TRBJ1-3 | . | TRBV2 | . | CASNLQGRSGNTIYF | TGTGCCAGCAACCTACAGGGCCGCTCTGGAAACACCATATATTTT
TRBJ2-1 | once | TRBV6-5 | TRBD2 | CASRNTLAGVNEQFF | TGTGCCAGCAGGAACACCCTAGCGGGGGTCAATGAGCAGTTCTTC
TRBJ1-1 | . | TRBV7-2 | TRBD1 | CASSIRPGTGGLGEAFF | TGTGCCAGCAGCATACGCCCCGGGACAGGGGGTTTGGGTGAAGCTTTCTTT
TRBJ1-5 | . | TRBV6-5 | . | CASRTDYNQPQHF | TGTGCCAGCAGGACGGACTATAATCAGCCCCAGCATTTT
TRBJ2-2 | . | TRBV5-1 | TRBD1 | CASSLGGTGATGELFF | TGCGCCAGCAGCTTGGGAGGGACAGGCGCCACCGGGGAGCTGTTTTTT
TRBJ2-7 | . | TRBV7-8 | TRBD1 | CASSLGQGRRSYEQYF | TGTGCCAGCAGCTTAGGACAGGGAAGAAGGTCCTACGAGCAGTACTTC
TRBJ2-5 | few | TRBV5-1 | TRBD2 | CASTIAGGSAETQYF | TGCGCCAGCACCATAGCGGGGGGCTCCGCCGAGACCCAGTACTTC
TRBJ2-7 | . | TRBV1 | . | CTSSRRGTPQNNYEQYF | TGCACCAGCAGCCGGAGGGGCACGCCCCAGAACAACTACGAGCAGTACTTC
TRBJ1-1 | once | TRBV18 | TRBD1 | CASSPRQGENTEAFF | TGTGCCAGCTCACCCCGACAGGGTGAGAACACTGAAGCTTTCTTT
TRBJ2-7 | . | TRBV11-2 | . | CASSAHSGGAYEQYF | TGTGCCAGCAGCGCCCATTCCGGAGGGGCCTACGAGCAGTACTTC
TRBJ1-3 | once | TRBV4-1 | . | CASRPDRGNTIYF | TGCGCCAGCAGGCCGGACAGAGGAAACACCATATATTTT
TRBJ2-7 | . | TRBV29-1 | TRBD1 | CSVERLGQFEQYF | TGCAGCGTTGAACGCTTGGGACAGTTCGAGCAGTACTTC
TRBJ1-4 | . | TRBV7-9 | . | CASTFGRGGEKLFF | TGTGCCAGTACATTTGGCAGGGGTGGTGAAAAACTGTTTTTT
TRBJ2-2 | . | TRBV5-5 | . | CASSPLSGVAGELFF | TGTGCCAGCAGCCCGCTTTCGGGGGTGGCCGGGGAGCTGTTTTTT
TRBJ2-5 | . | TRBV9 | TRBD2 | CASSVGTSDQETQYF | TGTGCCAGCAGCGTAGGGACTAGCGACCAAGAGACCCAGTACTTC
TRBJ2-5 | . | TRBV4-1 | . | CASSPLIGRGGGETQYF | TGCGCCAGCAGCCCCTTAATAGGAAGGGGGGGAGGAGAGACCCAGTACTTC